This TCR beta chain was retrieved from a study of identical twins (dated by TCRdb to the mid-2010s). Regarding the complete study: The study deep-sequenced TCR alpha and beta repertoires from monozygotic twins, unrelated adults of various ages and cord blood to test whether fetal clonotypes persist. Replicate twin experiments were performed at different times using different library preparation protocols to rule out contamination.

Trimming removed 3 bases from V and 4 bases from J; the gene matches leave 5 bases unexplained. CDR1 and CDR2 (MDHEN, SYDVKM) derive from the germline V gene. From the cysteine up to the phenylalanine, the CDR3 has a length of 14 residues. Of the read, only the CDR3 DNA is kept; its 42 bases are in frame from base 1. On the study overall, not on this receptor specifically: Zero-insertion analyses could be partly confounded by invariant T cells such as MAIT and iNKT, although diverse VJ usage argued against such confounding for most clonotypes. Compared with coincidental sharing between unrelated individuals, out-of-frame TCR alpha sequences shared between twins showed an excess of sequences with low generation probability. Because the same donors could not be followed over many years, conclusions were based on cross-sectional statistical analysis. In beta out-of-frame sequences, excess twin sharing was weaker, because having fewer shared sequences lowered the signal-to-noise ratio. In monozygotic twins, out-of-frame TCR alpha sharing was systematically underestimated by recombination models, although the models agreed with sharing between unrelated individuals. Fewer insertions were carried by abundant cord blood beta clonotypes; a weaker similar trend was observed in young adult naive repertoires, while no such trend was observed in memory repertoires.

Library prep was done by 5' RACE. TCRdb names Illumina HiSeq 2000 as the instrument used. A universal primer binding site was introduced by template switching, and a unique molecular identifier was present in the final cDNA, enabling accurate counting of TCR cDNA molecules. Specific primers in the conserved constant-segment region were used to synthesize first-strand cDNA for TCR alpha and beta chains. To control for contamination, each cDNA library was double barcoded with a SMART-Mk sample barcode plus Illumina barcodes. TruSeq adapter sequences along with Illumina sample barcodes were introduced in two successive PCR steps. TCR alpha and beta cDNA libraries were sequenced on the Illumina HiSeq platform with custom primers. The study's own analysis went as follows. MiGEC processed the raw reads to extract unique molecular identifiers, while MiXCR was used to determine the CDR3 positions. Recombination models were inferred per individual with the repgenHMM and IGoR tools using an EM algorithm. The analysis of shared clonotypes was done with the tcR package in R, with sharing normalized by the product of cloneset sizes. To study raw recombination free of thymic and clonal selection effects, out-of-frame nonproductive sequences were analyzed. In-frame beta chains were kept once TCRdb had trimmed the public reads at Q25 with fastp and called clones with MiXCR. Rows with a matching CDR3 protein are joined into one entry that keeps the most common DNA and genes. The V and J calls and clone size are TCRdb's, not the authors'. Recorded for this sample are a few hundred thousand distinct CDR3 sequences; roughly an eighth of them occurred a single time. The ten largest clones take up 4% to 5% of the sample.

Only healthy Caucasian donors were included. The twin cohort consisted of three pairs of female monozygotic twins, all aged 18 to 29 years. Miltenyi CD45RO+ enrichment and human naive T-cell isolation kits were used to isolate memory (CD45RO+) and naive T cells from PBMC. This clonotype was counted ten times or more. Its binding antigen is unknown. Base qualities are not at hand, and no much larger clone is one base apart. The sample was also linked to a second study, of yellow fever vaccine responses in identical twins. As noted in the second study: According to the authors, the vaccine-induced T cell response in identical twins seemed to be partly convergent and partly specific to each individual. Focusing on identical twins, the study followed the T cell clones that responded to the vaccine, and did so with precision.

The sample taken for sequencing was memory (CD45RO+) T cells sorted from blood. This sample's cell subset or site label indicates: CD45RO+ enriched T cells. The V gene is TRBV28 and the J gene is TRBJ2-5; TRBD2 aligns with 7 central bases. The clonotype comes from a young woman in good health. Read as DNA, the sequence is TGTGCCAGCAGTTTCCCAGGGAGGGGAGAGACCCAGTACTTC. Its product reads: CASSFPGRGETQYF.